The clone carrying this TCR beta chain was seen a handful of times. These data originate in a study of identical twins. The V end was cut by 0 bases, the J end by 4 bases, with 19 bases between. The V gene's germline CDR1 is PRHDT and CDR2 FYEKMQ (reference sequence). The CDR3 has 17 residues. TCRdb used MiXCR to reprocess the 5' RACE reads, holding one entry per CDR3 protein. Among some 900,000 distinct CDR3 sequences, over 9% were seen once, and the ten largest hold 1.5% to 2%. All donors were healthy Caucasians. In addition, the sample was reused for a study of yellow fever vaccine responses in identical twins.

The sequenced sample was PBMCs. The J gene is TRBJ2-7, the V gene TRBV13; tentative D call: TRBD2 (6 bases). This receptor was obtained from a woman younger than 35 in good health. The CDR3: CASSLGRESLPPYEQYF. CDR3 DNA: TGTGCCAGCAGCTTAGGACGGGAGAGCCTCCCGCCGTACGAGCAGTACTTC. The full variable domain, completed using reference TRBV13 and TRBJ2-7, is AAGVIQSPRHLIKEKRETATLKCYPIPRHDTVYWYQQGPGQDPQFLISFYEKMQSDKGSIPDRFSAQQFSDYHSELNMSSLELGDSALYFCASSLGRESLPPYEQYFGPGTRLTVT.